Below, 16 T cell receptor beta chains from the same sample are listed, as sequenced in a study of T cells after yellow fever vaccination. TCRdb itself ran the 5' RACE reads through MiXCR, one entry per CDR3 protein. Of some 400,000 distinct CDR3 sequences listed, around 20% are singletons. The sample consisted of PBMCs, taken before the yellow fever booster vaccination. These receptors originate from a man aged 18 to 30 who received the YFV17D yellow fever vaccine.

The chain recombines TRBV10-3 with TRBJ2-5; 9 bases align to TRBD2. CDR1 is ENHRY, CDR2 SYGVKD, per germline. The CDR3 has 15 residues. J lost 1 base, V lost 7 bases, and 7 bases had no gene match. The CDR3 sequence: CAINGVRGGQETQYF. The CDR3 bases are TGTGCCATCAACGGGGTGCGGGGGGGCCAAGAGACCCAGTACTTC.

This clonotype has a handful of counts. The rearrangement links TRBV20-1 to TRBJ2-5; the match to TRBD2 covers 7 bases. V dropped 8 bases and J dropped 2; count of bases not matched to a gene: 8. Germline V gene data show CDR1 as DFQATT and CDR2 as SNEGSKA (reference sequence). CDR3 length: 13 residues. This CDR3 reads CSSHRGLQETQYF. CDR3 nucleotides: TGCAGTTCTCACCGGGGACTACAAGAGACCCAGTACTTC.

The chain uses TRBV6-2 or TRBV6-3 and TRBJ2-3, with D maybe TRBD1 (5 bases). The CDR3 consists of 12 residues. Trimming cost V 5 bases and J 7 bases, with 10 bases left between them. CDR1 MNHEY and CDR2 SVGEGT come from the germline V gene. This CDR3 is CASSVKGHTQYF. In DNA form, the CDR3 reads TGTGCCAGCAGTGTAAAGGGGCATACGCAGTATTTT.

V is TRBV30 and J is TRBJ2-3; D gene uncertain. V was clipped by 0 bases and J by 5 bases, with 15 bases between them. Germline lookup yields CDR1 GTSNPN and CDR2 SVGIG (reference sequence). The CDR3 is 15 amino acids. The CDR3 coding sequence is TGTGCCTGGAGTGTAAAGGTCACTACCCGAGATACGCAGTATTTT. This encodes CAWSVKVTTRDTQYF.

The chain links TRBV30 to TRBJ2-4, with a tentative D call TRBD1 (8 bases). Germline lookup yields CDR1 GTSNPN and CDR2 SVGIG (reference sequence). Trimming took off 3 bases at V and 7 bases at J, with 22 bases between the two ends. The CDR3 has 16 residues. CDR3 sequence (DNA): TGTGCCTGGAGCTTGGGAGGGATGACAGGGGATAACATTCAGTACTTC. It encodes CAWSLGGMTGDNIQYF.

This sequence joins TRBV20-1 and TRBJ2-3; tentatively, D is TRBD2 (7 bases). V was clipped by 6 bases and J by 6 bases, with 22 bases between them. The length of the CDR3 is 15 residues. The germline CDR1 and CDR2 sequences are DFQATT and SNEGSKA (reference sequence). CDR3 DNA: TGCAGTGCCTCCTATACCGCGGGGGCCAGGGATACGCAGTATTTT. Protein: CSASYTAGARDTQYF.

This clonotype was observed a handful of times. The chain has TRBV6-2 or TRBV6-3 and TRBJ2-5, with 9 bases fitting TRBD2. This CDR3 contains 15 residues. V was pared by 0 bases and J by 4 bases, with 3 bases of the junction left unmatched. The germline gives CDR1 MNHEY, CDR2 SVGEGT. CDR3 sequence (DNA): TGTGCCAGCAGTTACTCGGGACTAGCTGGAGAGACCCAGTACTTC. Translation: CASSYSGLAGETQYF.

The chain couples TRBV11-2 to TRBJ1-2; TRBD1 might be the D (5 bases). The CDR3 is 16 residues long. Trimming pared 3 bases from V and 8 bases from J, leaving 22 bases between. Germline lookup yields CDR1 SGHAT and CDR2 FQNNGV. The CDR3: CASSFWVKGAGPGYTF. The CDR3 DNA reads TGTGCCAGCAGCTTCTGGGTGAAAGGGGCCGGCCCCGGCTACACCTTC.

The chain recombines TRBV7-9 with TRBJ2-1; no definite D call. V was shortened by 4 bases and J by 7 bases, with 14 bases between the two germline ends. The CDR3 covers 14 residues. From germline, CDR1 is SEHNR and CDR2 FQNEAQ (reference sequence). This CDR3 reads CASSSPTHPNEQFF. CDR3 nucleotide sequence: TGTGCCAGCAGCTCGCCCACCCACCCGAATGAGCAGTTCTTC.

V and J are TRBV6-1 and TRBJ1-6; D is ambiguous. CDR1 and CDR2 from the germline V gene are MNHNS and SASEGT. The CDR3 length is 15 residues. Between the trimmed V and J ends, which lost 2 bases and 4 bases, there was a span of 9 bases. The CDR3 nucleotides read TGTGCCAGCAGTGAAATAAGCGTTTATAATTCACCCCTCCACTTT. Its translation is CASSEISVYNSPLHF.

The chain is built from TRBV5-1 and TRBJ2-1; no firm D call. There are 13 residues in the CDR3. Trimming took 4 bases from V and 4 from J, leaving 9 bases between them. The germline V gene has CDR1 SGHRS and CDR2 YFSETQ. CDR3 loop: CASSRNTYNEQFF. CDR3 DNA sequence: TGCGCCAGCAGCCGTAATACTTACAATGAGCAGTTCTTC.

The rearrangement links TRBV5-1 to TRBJ1-1; D is possibly TRBD1 (5 bases). This CDR3 comprises 15 residues. Germline loops: CDR1 SGHRS, CDR2 YFSETQ. Trimming left V 4 bases short and J 3 bases short, with 16 bases between. In DNA, the CDR3 is TGCGCCAGCAGCCGCCGCGGGATGGGGGACACTGAAGCTTTCTTT. Its translation: CASSRRGMGDTEAFF.

The genes are TRBV6-4 and TRBJ2-2; 8 bases align to TRBD2. From germline, CDR1 is MRHNA and CDR2 SNTAGT. The CDR3 contains 16 residues. J lost 5 bases, V lost 0 bases, and 5 bases had no gene match. For the CDR3, the DNA is TGTGCCAGCAGTGACTCAACAAGCGGGGGAACCGGGGAGCTGTTTTTT. Amino acid sequence: CASSDSTSGGTGELFF.

There are a few counts of this clonotype. The chain has TRBV20-1 and TRBJ2-7; either TRBD1 or TRBD2 may supply D (6 bases each). The CDR3 is made up of 11 amino acids. Germline V gene data show CDR1 as DFQATT and CDR2 as SNEGSKA (reference sequence). The CDR3 reads CSARGGNEQYV. CDR3 bases: TGCAGTGCAAGAGGGGGGAACGAGCAGTACGTC.

V usage is TRBV29-1 and J usage is TRBJ1-1; the match to TRBD1 covers 7 bases. This CDR3 contains 14 residues. Trimming took 5 bases from V and 5 from J; bases not matched to a gene: 11. Looked up from germline, CDR1 is SQVTM and CDR2 is ANQGSEA. The CDR3 sequence is CSVMRDSGETEAFF. CDR3 DNA: TGCAGCGTTATGAGGGACAGTGGGGAGACTGAAGCTTTCTTT. Full variable domain (outside the CDR3, taken from reference TRBV29-1 and TRBJ1-1): SAVISQKPSRDICQRGTSLTIQCQVDSQVTMMFWYRQQPGQSLTLIATANQGSEATYESGFVIDKFPISRPNLTFSTLTVSNMSPEDSSIYLCSVMRDSGETEAFFGQGTRLTVV.

The chain couples TRBV12-3 or TRBV12-4 to TRBJ1-1; possible D gene TRBD1, 6 bases. CDR3 length: 14 amino acids. The V and J ends lost 5 bases and 5 bases respectively, with 15 bases between them. The CDR3 sequence is CASSPGVLGTEAFF. In DNA, the CDR3 is TGTGCCAGCAGTCCAGGGGTATTAGGGACTGAAGCTTTCTTT.